A single T cell receptor (beta chain) is shown here with its context. There is no known antigen for this receptor. This sample was included in a study of control samples from healthy donors and cancer patients (dated by TCRdb to about 2020). Library prep was done by the immunoSEQ multiplex PCR assay. This immuneACCESS table, as held by TCRdb, lists in-frame sequences with V and J called but not all clones. Of the missing ones, under half trace to an unresolved V gene in checked studies; the others have no known cause. This sample's table carries some 180,000 clones. The ten largest account for 2.2% of the sample. The material sequenced was blood. This TCR was sampled from a woman in her twenties or thirties in good health.

At the DNA level, the sequence is TGTGCCAGCAGTTACTCCTCGGATAAGACCCGAAGGAGGTACTTC. It specifies CASSYSSDKTRRRYF. In this chain, TRBV6-5 is recombined with TRBJ2-7, with the D gene uncertain. The CDR3 measures 15 amino acids from cysteine to phenylalanine. The entry retains the CDR3 DNA only, 45 bases that are in frame from base 1. Between the V and J ends, shortened by 0 bases and 12 bases respectively, the junction contains 21 bases. Looking up the germline V gene yields CDR1 MNHEY and CDR2 SVGAGI.